Here is one T cell receptor beta chain with its context. Its target is unknown. This sample is part of a study of prognosis after radiotherapy for stage I lung cancer. Study overall: Five patients had oligometastatic NSCLC after their primary tumor was surgically resected, and about 15 patients had newly diagnosed primary stage I lung tumors. In total, around 13 men and over five women took part as patients, aged 53 to 84 with a median of roughly 70 years. Study observations and caveats: Tumor specificity was not determined for the expanded TCR clones.

The authors amplified TCR beta CDR3 from genomic DNA using two-round multiplex PCR. Amplification in first-round PCR relied on primers specific to each TRBV and TRBJ gene. Via MiXCR, TCRdb re-called the multiplex PCR reads, giving one row per CDR3 protein. Of 25,000 to 35,000 distinct CDR3 sequences listed, more than 45% are singletons. Germline values: CDR1 DFQATT, CDR2 SNEGSKA (reference sequence). The CDR3 is 15 residues long. V dropped 5 bases and J dropped 5 bases, with 20 bases sitting between them. The source of this sequence is a donor at least 50 years old with non-small cell lung cancer. Sequenced here: PBMCs, sampled before or after stereotactic body radiation therapy (not recorded which). The chain recombines TRBV20-1 with TRBJ2-3; D may be TRBD2 (5 bases). The CDR3 nucleotides read TGCAGTGCTGCGACTGTTATAGCGAGAGGAGATACGCAGTATTTT. Translating gives CSAATVIARGDTQYF.